This TCR beta chain stems from a study of blood T cell repertoires in COVID-19. During active infection, Seattle patients enrolled and were then monitored through disease. Authors' methods: Using reference gene primer amplification, nucleated cell counts were estimated. TCRdb's table, derived via immunoSEQ multiplex PCR, lists solely in-frame clones and lacks some. V and J calls and clone size are those listed in that table; D and trimming were worked out from the DNA. In the table there are 250,000 to 350,000 clones, 70% to 85% of which are singletons. The CDR3 covers 14 residues. The germline V gene encodes CDR1 GTSNPN and CDR2 SVGIG (reference sequence). V lost 2 bases, J lost 8 bases, and 9 bases stayed unmatched.

The TCR sequence derives from a human donor with COVID-19, enrolled during active disease. The donor label of this sample is uncertain. The chain employs TRBV30 and TRBJ2-1; 7 bases fit TRBD1. The sample taken for sequencing was peripheral blood. For the CDR3, the DNA is TGTGCCTGGAGTCCGCCACCCCAGGGGGATGAGCAGTTCTTC. It translates to CAWSPPPQGDEQFF. The entire variable domain, with the rest obtained from reference TRBV30 and TRBJ2-1, is as follows: SQTIHQWPATLVQPVGSPLSLECTVEGTSNPNLYWYRQAAGRGLQLLFYSVGIGQISSEVPQNLSASRPQDRQFILSSKKLLLSDSGFYLCAWSPPPQGDEQFFGPGTRLTVL.